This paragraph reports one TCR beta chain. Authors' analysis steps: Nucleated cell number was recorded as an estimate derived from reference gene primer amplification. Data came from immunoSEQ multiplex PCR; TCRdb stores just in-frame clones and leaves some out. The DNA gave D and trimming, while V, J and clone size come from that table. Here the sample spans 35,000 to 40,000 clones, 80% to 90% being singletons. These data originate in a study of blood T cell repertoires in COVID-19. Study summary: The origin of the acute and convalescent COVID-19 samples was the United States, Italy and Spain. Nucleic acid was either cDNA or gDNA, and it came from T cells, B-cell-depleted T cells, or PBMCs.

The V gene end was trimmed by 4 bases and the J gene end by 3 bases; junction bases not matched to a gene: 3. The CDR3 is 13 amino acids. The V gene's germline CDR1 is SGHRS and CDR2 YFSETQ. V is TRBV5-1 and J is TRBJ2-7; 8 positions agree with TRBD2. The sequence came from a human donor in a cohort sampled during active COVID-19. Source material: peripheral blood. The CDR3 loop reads CASSPTSVYEQYF. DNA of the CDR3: TGCGCCAGCAGCCCGACTAGCGTCTACGAGCAGTACTTC. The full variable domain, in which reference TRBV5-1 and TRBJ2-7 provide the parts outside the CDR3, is KAGVTQTPRYLIKTRGQQVTLSCSPISGHRSVSWYQQTPGQGLQFLFEYFSETQRNKGNFPGRFSGRQFSNSRSEMNVSTLELGDSALYLCASSPTSVYEQYFGPGTRLTVT.